Listed below are T cell receptor beta chains from one sample, sequenced in a study of blood T cell repertoires in COVID-19. Libraries were prepared by immunoSEQ multiplex PCR; TCRdb keeps only in-frame clonotypes and omits some of them. The sample has hundreds of thousands of clones; nearly 90% are singletons. The specimen was PBMCs or T cells enriched from blood (not recorded which). These receptors were taken from a young woman who had recovered from COVID-19. The CDR3 runs from the conserved cysteine through the conserved F or W. Fields, in order: D gene, clone size, J gene, V gene, CDR3 length, CDR3 DNA, CDR3 protein. D genes are given only for firm matches. Clone size is not always given. Where it is, it says once, few, many or a class for expanded clones.

d_call: TRBD2; clone_size: NA; j_call: TRBJ2-7; v_call: TRBV19; cdr3_length: 18; cdr3_nt: TGTGCCAGTAGTAGGTTGGGGGCAGGACTAGCGGGATCCTACGAGCAGTACTTC; cdr3_aa: CASSRLGAGLAGSYEQYF
d_call: NA; clone_size: NA; j_call: TRBJ1-1; v_call: TRBV11-2; cdr3_length: 13; cdr3_nt: TGTGCCAGCAGCGCAGTAAGGAACACTGAAGCTTTCTTT; cdr3_aa: CASSAVRNTEAFF
d_call: NA; clone_size: NA; j_call: TRBJ1-6; v_call: TRBV14; cdr3_length: 14; cdr3_nt: TGTGCCACGCAAAGGGGATACAATAATTCACCCCTCCACTTT; cdr3_aa: CATQRGYNNSPLHF
d_call: TRBD2; clone_size: NA; j_call: TRBJ2-3; v_call: TRBV20-1; cdr3_length: 14; cdr3_nt: TGCAGTGCTAGTCCTAGCGGGAGTCTGGATACGCAGTATTTT; cdr3_aa: CSASPSGSLDTQYF
d_call: NA; clone_size: NA; j_call: TRBJ2-3; v_call: TRBV2; cdr3_length: 13; cdr3_nt: TGTGCCAGCATAAGGGGGAACACAGATACGCAGTATTTT; cdr3_aa: CASIRGNTDTQYF
d_call: TRBD1; clone_size: NA; j_call: TRBJ2-6; v_call: TRBV27; cdr3_length: 18; cdr3_nt: TGTGCCAGCAGTTTAGGGGACAGGGTCTTTGCGGGGGCCAACGTCCTGACTTTC; cdr3_aa: CASSLGDRVFAGANVLTF
d_call: NA; clone_size: NA; j_call: TRBJ1-2; v_call: TRBV7-8; cdr3_length: 14; cdr3_nt: TGTGCCAGCAGCTTACGCCCGGGGGTTGGAGGCTACACCTTC; cdr3_aa: CASSLRPGVGGYTF
d_call: NA; clone_size: NA; j_call: TRBJ1-1; v_call: TRBV19; cdr3_length: 14; cdr3_nt: TGTGCCAGTAGTGCTTTCCGGACTTCTCCTGGGGCTTTCTTT; cdr3_aa: CASSAFRTSPGAFF
d_call: NA; clone_size: NA; j_call: TRBJ1-2; v_call: TRBV18; cdr3_length: 14; cdr3_nt: TGTGCCAGCTCACCAGAAACAGGGACCTATGGCTACACCTTC; cdr3_aa: CASSPETGTYGYTF
d_call: NA; clone_size: NA; j_call: TRBJ1-3; v_call: TRBV24-1; cdr3_length: 16; cdr3_nt: TGTGCCACCAGTGAACGACAGCTCGACTCTGGAAACACCATATATTTT; cdr3_aa: CATSERQLDSGNTIYF
d_call: NA; clone_size: NA; j_call: TRBJ1-5; v_call: TRBV14; cdr3_length: 13; cdr3_nt: TGTGCCAGCAGCCAGGATATAGCTCAGCCCCAGCATTTT; cdr3_aa: CASSQDIAQPQHF
d_call: NA; clone_size: NA; j_call: TRBJ2-5; v_call: TRBV15; cdr3_length: 14; cdr3_nt: TGTGCCACCAGCAGGGGTCGGGGTACCGAGACCCAGTACTTC; cdr3_aa: CATSRGRGTETQYF
d_call: NA; clone_size: once; j_call: TRBJ2-1; v_call: TRBV5-8; cdr3_length: 14; cdr3_nt: TGTGCCAGCGGAGCCGGAATGATCAACAATGAGCAGTTCTTC; cdr3_aa: CASGAGMINNEQFF
d_call: NA; clone_size: NA; j_call: TRBJ1-3; v_call: TRBV10-1; cdr3_length: 14; cdr3_nt: TGCGCCAGCAGTCCGGCTGAGGTGGGAAACACCATATATTTT; cdr3_aa: CASSPAEVGNTIYF
d_call: NA; clone_size: NA; j_call: TRBJ2-7; v_call: TRBV25-1; cdr3_length: 14; cdr3_nt: TGTGCCAGCAGTGGGAGGCCCCCACTCTACGAGCAGTACTTC; cdr3_aa: CASSGRPPLYEQYF
d_call: TRBD2; clone_size: NA; j_call: TRBJ2-5; v_call: TRBV6-2/TRBV6-3; cdr3_length: 19; cdr3_nt: TGTGCCAGCAGTTACTCAGAATTACTTACCGGGACTAGCCCTGAGACCCAGTACTTC; cdr3_aa: CASSYSELLTGTSPETQYF
d_call: TRBD1; clone_size: NA; j_call: TRBJ1-5; v_call: TRBV28; cdr3_length: 15; cdr3_nt: TGTGCCAGCAGTTTACCGGACAGGGTCAGTCAGCCCCAGCATTTT; cdr3_aa: CASSLPDRVSQPQHF
d_call: TRBD2; clone_size: NA; j_call: TRBJ2-7; v_call: TRBV5-1; cdr3_length: 16; cdr3_nt: TGCGCCAGCAGCGACCGACTAGCGGGAGGTAACTACGAGCAGTACTTC; cdr3_aa: CASSDRLAGGNYEQYF
d_call: NA; clone_size: once; j_call: TRBJ2-1; v_call: TRBV9; cdr3_length: 13; cdr3_nt: TGTGCCAGCAGCGTCCGGCAGGTCGATGAGCAGTTCTTC; cdr3_aa: CASSVRQVDEQFF
d_call: NA; clone_size: NA; j_call: TRBJ1-1; v_call: TRBV5-1; cdr3_length: 14; cdr3_nt: TGCGCCAGCAGCTTGTCTACAAATAGGGGTGAAGCTTTCTTT; cdr3_aa: CASSLSTNRGEAFF
d_call: NA; clone_size: few; j_call: TRBJ2-3; v_call: TRBV3-1/TRBV3-2; cdr3_length: 12; cdr3_nt: TGTGCCAGCGGGCGGGGCACAGATACGCAGTATTTT; cdr3_aa: CASGRGTDTQYF
d_call: TRBD1; clone_size: few; j_call: TRBJ1-4; v_call: TRBV18; cdr3_length: 15; cdr3_nt: TGTGCCAGCTCACCACCGGGACAGGGATATGAAAAACTGTTTTTT; cdr3_aa: CASSPPGQGYEKLFF
d_call: NA; clone_size: few; j_call: TRBJ1-5; v_call: TRBV19; cdr3_length: 14; cdr3_nt: TGTGCCAGTAGTATATGGGACAACAATCAGCCCCAGCATTTT; cdr3_aa: CASSIWDNNQPQHF
d_call: NA; clone_size: NA; j_call: TRBJ1-1; v_call: TRBV20-1; cdr3_length: 14; cdr3_nt: TGCAGTGCTAGTCGTGGAGGAAAGGGCACTGAAGCTTTCTTT; cdr3_aa: CSASRGGKGTEAFF
d_call: NA; clone_size: NA; j_call: TRBJ1-5; v_call: TRBV19; cdr3_length: 13; cdr3_nt: TGTGCCAGTGCAGGGGATAGCAATCAGCCCCAGCATTTT; cdr3_aa: CASAGDSNQPQHF
d_call: TRBD2; clone_size: NA; j_call: TRBJ2-7; v_call: TRBV18; cdr3_length: 16; cdr3_nt: TGTGCCAGCTCACCACGTCCAGCGGGGGGGGTCTACGAGCAGTACTTC; cdr3_aa: CASSPRPAGGVYEQYF
d_call: NA; clone_size: NA; j_call: TRBJ2-2; v_call: TRBV9; cdr3_length: 17; cdr3_nt: TGTGCCAGCAGCGCACCCCGGGATCTTCCGAACACCGGGGAGCTGTTTTTT; cdr3_aa: CASSAPRDLPNTGELFF
d_call: NA; clone_size: NA; j_call: TRBJ1-1; v_call: TRBV5-1; cdr3_length: 15; cdr3_nt: TGCGCCAGCAGCTTGGATGAAGGGGGAACCACTGAAGCTTTCTTT; cdr3_aa: CASSLDEGGTTEAFF
d_call: TRBD1; clone_size: NA; j_call: TRBJ1-1; v_call: TRBV19; cdr3_length: 18; cdr3_nt: TGTGCCAGTAGTACCACCTCCCTATCCAGGGGGAGGAACACTGAAGCTTTCTTT; cdr3_aa: CASSTTSLSRGRNTEAFF
d_call: TRBD1; clone_size: NA; j_call: TRBJ1-2; v_call: TRBV30; cdr3_length: 14; cdr3_nt: TGTGCCTGGAGTCAGACAGGGGGTGGCTATGGCTACACCTTC; cdr3_aa: CAWSQTGGGYGYTF
d_call: NA; clone_size: NA; j_call: TRBJ1-2; v_call: TRBV11-2; cdr3_length: 15; cdr3_nt: TGTGCCAGCAGCTTATGGACAGCGCTTAACTATGGCTACACCTTC; cdr3_aa: CASSLWTALNYGYTF
d_call: TRBD2; clone_size: NA; j_call: TRBJ2-1; v_call: TRBV19; cdr3_length: 18; cdr3_nt: TGTGCCAGTAGTATAAGGGGACTAGCGGGGCCCTCCTACAATGAGCAGTTCTTC; cdr3_aa: CASSIRGLAGPSYNEQFF
d_call: TRBD2; clone_size: NA; j_call: TRBJ2-7; v_call: TRBV28; cdr3_length: 16; cdr3_nt: TGTGCCAGCAGTCAGGGACTAGCGGTATTCACCTACGAGCAGTACTTC; cdr3_aa: CASSQGLAVFTYEQYF
d_call: TRBD1; clone_size: NA; j_call: TRBJ2-1; v_call: TRBV5-4; cdr3_length: 14; cdr3_nt: TGTGCCAGCAGCTCGGACAGGGGGCTTGGTGAGCAGTTCTTC; cdr3_aa: CASSSDRGLGEQFF
d_call: TRBD1; clone_size: NA; j_call: TRBJ2-3; v_call: TRBV11-3; cdr3_length: 16; cdr3_nt: TGTGCCAGCAGCTCCGGGACAGGGCTTGGCACAGATACGCAGTATTTT; cdr3_aa: CASSSGTGLGTDTQYF
d_call: TRBD1; clone_size: NA; j_call: TRBJ1-2; v_call: TRBV6-2/TRBV6-3; cdr3_length: 19; cdr3_nt: TGTGCCAGCAGCCAGGTGGGGTCGATGACAGGGGCGCGGAGATATGGCTACACCTTC; cdr3_aa: CASSQVGSMTGARRYGYTF
d_call: NA; clone_size: NA; j_call: TRBJ1-2; v_call: TRBV3-1/TRBV3-2; cdr3_length: 15; cdr3_nt: TGTGCCAGCAGCCAAGTGCCCGTCCTAGACCCTGGCTACACCTTC; cdr3_aa: CASSQVPVLDPGYTF
d_call: NA; clone_size: NA; j_call: TRBJ2-7; v_call: TRBV11-2; cdr3_length: 14; cdr3_nt: TGTGCCAGCAGCTTAGATTTAGTGGTGCGTTTGCAGTACTTC; cdr3_aa: CASSLDLVVRLQYF
d_call: NA; clone_size: few; j_call: TRBJ1-6; v_call: TRBV28; cdr3_length: 13; cdr3_nt: TGTGCCAGCAGTTCGCAGGGGAAGTCACCCCTCCACTTT; cdr3_aa: CASSSQGKSPLHF
d_call: NA; clone_size: NA; j_call: TRBJ2-1; v_call: TRBV6-5; cdr3_length: 15; cdr3_nt: TGTGCCAGCAGGACCCTAGCGACCTTGGAGGGTGAGCAGTTCTTC; cdr3_aa: CASRTLATLEGEQFF
d_call: NA; clone_size: NA; j_call: TRBJ2-3; v_call: TRBV27; cdr3_length: 13; cdr3_nt: TGTGCCAGCAGTTTATTTAGGGGAGGTACGCAGTATTTT; cdr3_aa: CASSLFRGGTQYF